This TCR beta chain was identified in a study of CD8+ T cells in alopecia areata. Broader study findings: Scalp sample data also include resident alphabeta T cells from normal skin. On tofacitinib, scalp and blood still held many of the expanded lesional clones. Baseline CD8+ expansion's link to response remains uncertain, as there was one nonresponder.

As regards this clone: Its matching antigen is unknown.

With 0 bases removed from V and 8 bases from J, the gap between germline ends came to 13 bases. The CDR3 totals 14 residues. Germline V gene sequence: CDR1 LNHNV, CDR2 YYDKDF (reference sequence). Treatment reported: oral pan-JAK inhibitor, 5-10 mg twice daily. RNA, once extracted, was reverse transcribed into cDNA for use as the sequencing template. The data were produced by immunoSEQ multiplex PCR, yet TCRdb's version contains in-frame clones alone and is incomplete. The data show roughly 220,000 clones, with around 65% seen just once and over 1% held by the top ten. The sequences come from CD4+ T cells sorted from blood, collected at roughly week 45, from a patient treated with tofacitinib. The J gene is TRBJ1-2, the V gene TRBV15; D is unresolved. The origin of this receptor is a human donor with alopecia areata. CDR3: CATSRDGVVSGYTF. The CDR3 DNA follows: TGTGCCACCAGCAGAGATGGTGTTGTATCCGGCTACACCTTC.